These 27 T cell receptor beta chains were sequenced from one sample in a study of T cell responses to AZD1222 COVID-19 vaccine. TCRdb's copy holds only in-frame clones and misses some; the assay was immunoSEQ multiplex PCR. The sample records over 120,000 clones, around 90% being singletons. The sample consisted of peripheral blood, taken on day 0 of AZD1222 vaccination. The receptors were gathered from an adult in good health.

CDR3 in amino acids: CASSRGLSYEQYF. The CDR3 bases are TGTGCCAGCAGCAGGGGACTTTCCTACGAGCAGTACTTC. J is TRBJ2-7 and V is TRBV3-1 (or the pseudogene TRBV3-2), with D tentatively TRBD2 (6 bases). CDR1 and CDR2 from the germline V gene are LGHDT and YNNKEL (reference sequence). Trimming removed 5 bases from V and 1 base from J, with 9 bases in between. The length of the CDR3 is 13 residues.

The CDR3 DNA sequence: TGTGCCGGAACGGGACAGGGGGGTAACTATGGCTACACCTTC. It is translated as CAGTGQGGNYGYTF. This chain connects TRBV6-4 to TRBJ1-2, with TRBD1 matching over 11 bases. This CDR3 spans 14 amino acids. The trim removed 11 bases at V and 1 base at J, leaving 6 bases unmatched. Germline loops: CDR1 MRHNA, CDR2 SNTAGT.

The J gene is TRBJ1-3, the V gene TRBV19; D might be TRBD1 (6 bases). The CDR3 length is 14 residues. Germline CDR1 and CDR2: LNHDA and SQIVND (reference sequence). The V gene lost 6 bases and the J gene lost 1 base, with 10 bases spanning the gap. CDR3 sequence (DNA): TGTGCCAGTAGGATACAGGGATCTGGAAACACCATATATTTT. This sequence encodes CASRIQGSGNTIYF.

This clone was seen a single time. The chain employs TRBV9 and TRBJ1-4, with no clear D. The CDR3 sequence is 13 residues long. CDR1 is SGDLS and CDR2 is YYNGEE in the germline V gene. Trimming took off 3 bases at V and 8 bases at J, with 11 bases between the two ends. The CDR3: CASSAPEGEKLFF. The CDR3 nucleotides are TGTGCCAGCAGCGCCCCGGAAGGAGAAAAACTGTTTTTT.

Written as DNA, the CDR3 is TGTGCCAGCAGTTTGGACAGGGGGCCGGGCACTGAAGCTTTCTTT. Protein product: CASSLDRGPGTEAFF. V and J are TRBV2 and TRBJ1-1, with 11 bases that match TRBD1. Per the germline V gene, CDR1 is SNHLY and CDR2 is FYNNEI. Trimming took 5 bases from V and 4 from J; bases not matched to a gene: 6. CDR3 length equals 15 residues. The variable domain in full, completed from reference TRBV2 and TRBJ1-1, reads EPEVTQTPSHQVTQMGQEVILRCVPISNHLYFYWYRQILGQKVEFLVSFYNNEISEKSEIFDDQFSVERPDGSNFTLKIRSTKLEDSAMYFCASSLDRGPGTEAFFGQGTRLTVV.

This clone was counted a single time. The chain carries TRBV27 and TRBJ2-5; tentative D call: TRBD1 (7 bases). Germline CDR1 reads MNHEY; CDR2 reads SMNVEV (reference sequence). V shed 4 bases and J shed 1 base, with 19 bases lying between them. The CDR3 extends over 17 amino acids. In DNA, the CDR3 is TGTGCCAGCAGTTCCAGGGGGAGGAACAGGGGCCAAGAGACCCAGTACTTC. Translation: CASSSRGRNRGQETQYF.

The J gene is TRBJ1-1, the V gene TRBV28; tentative D call: TRBD1 (6 bases). V lost 7 bases to trimming and J lost 4 bases, with 13 bases between them. The germline V gene has CDR1 MDHEN and CDR2 SYDVKM. This CDR3 comprises 13 residues. CDR3 in amino acids: CASIRTETTEAFF. The CDR3 DNA reads TGTGCCAGCATAAGGACAGAAACCACTGAAGCTTTCTTT.

The genes are TRBV9 and TRBJ1-1; D is unclear. Germline V CDR1 and CDR2: SGDLS, YYNGEE. V lost 0 bases to trimming and J lost 3 bases, with 12 bases between them. The CDR3 is made up of 15 amino acids. CDR3 nucleotides: TGTGCCAGCAGCGTAGATGATGATTCGGACACTGAAGCTTTCTTT. Translated, it gives CASSVDDDSDTEAFF.

The chain uses TRBV27 and TRBJ1-2; D is unclear. V was cut by 4 bases and J by 5 bases, with 14 bases left in between. The CDR3 is made up of 14 amino acids. Germline CDR1 is MNHEY and CDR2 is SMNVEV (reference sequence). CDR3 nucleotide sequence: TGTGCCAGCAGTTCAGTCCGTAGCGGATATGGCTACACCTTC. As protein: CASSSVRSGYGYTF.

The chain carries TRBV4-1 and TRBJ1-2, with a tentative D call TRBD1 (6 bases). The ends were cut back, 2 bases at V and 4 bases at J, with 11 bases in the middle. In germline, CDR1 is MGHRA, CDR2 YSYEKL. The CDR3 runs to 14 residues. The CDR3 here is CASSQIAGAYGYTF. The CDR3 nucleotides read TGCGCCAGCAGCCAAATAGCAGGGGCCTATGGCTACACCTTC.

The gene calls are TRBV29-1 and TRBJ2-7; TRBD1 agrees at 7 bases. The J segment lost 3 bases and the V segment lost 4 bases, leaving 6 bases of the junction unmatched. This CDR3 comprises 13 residues. CDR1 SQVTM and CDR2 ANQGSEA come from the germline V gene. CDR3 in DNA: TGCAGCGTTGTTTTAGGGGGCTACTACGAGCAGTACTTC. This encodes CSVVLGGYYEQYF.

This clone appeared a single time. This chain links TRBV28 with TRBJ1-5, with TRBD1 matching 12 bases. The CDR3 has 19 amino acids. The V gene end was trimmed by 1 base and the J gene end by 1 base; junction bases not matched to a gene: 8. From germline, CDR1 is MDHEN and CDR2 SYDVKM. CDR3 sequence reads: CASSLLVGGTGGSNQPQHF. For the CDR3, the DNA is TGTGCCAGCAGTTTATTGGTAGGGGGGACAGGGGGCAGCAATCAGCCCCAGCATTTT.

This clone was picked up a small number of times. The chain employs TRBV30 and TRBJ1-1; possibly TRBD1 for D (6 bases). CDR3 length: 12 amino acids. The germline V gene has CDR1 GTSNPN and CDR2 SVGIG (reference sequence). The V gene lost 2 bases and the J gene lost 5 bases, with 9 bases spanning the gap. The CDR3 reads CAWSRGDTEAFF. In DNA form, the CDR3 reads TGTGCCTGGAGTAGGGGGGATACTGAAGCTTTCTTT.

The rearrangement uses TRBV5-6 and TRBJ1-1, with D possibly TRBD1 on 5 matching bases. The germline V gene encodes CDR1 SGHDT and CDR2 YYEEEE. This CDR3 has 12 residues. The V end was cut by 5 bases, the J end by 4 bases, with 9 bases between. Here the CDR3 reads CASRTGGTEAFF. Here the CDR3 DNA reads TGTGCCAGCAGAACCGGGGGCACTGAAGCTTTCTTT.

The chain is built from TRBV12-3 or TRBV12-4 and TRBJ1-2; perhaps TRBD1 as D (5 bases). The CDR3 runs to 13 residues. Trimming took 4 bases from V and 4 from J, leaving 10 bases between them. CDR3 sequence: CASSSGTAYGYTF. The CDR3 coding sequence is TGTGCCAGCAGTTCTGGGACCGCCTATGGCTACACCTTC.

The V gene is TRBV11-2, the J gene TRBJ2-7, with a possible D match to TRBD1 (6 bases). V dropped 7 bases and J dropped 2 bases, with 18 bases sitting between them. Germline loops: CDR1 SGHAT, CDR2 FQNNGV. The CDR3 sequence is 15 residues long. The DNA for the CDR3 is TGTGCCAGCAAGAGAGCCGGGACACGGACCTACGAGCAGTACTTC. The encoded protein is CASKRAGTRTYEQYF.

The chain employs TRBV7-3 and TRBJ2-2; D is perhaps TRBD1 or TRBD2 (6 bases each). Looked up from germline, CDR1 is SGHTA and CDR2 is FQGTGA. Trimming pared 5 bases from V and 1 base from J, leaving 17 bases between. This CDR3 region has 17 residues. This CDR3 is CASSRFGGGRNTGELFF. As DNA, the CDR3 is TGTGCCAGCAGCCGGTTCGGAGGGGGGAGGAACACCGGGGAGCTGTTTTTT.

The chain joins TRBV28 to TRBJ1-1; D remains ambiguous. The CDR3 is 15 residues long. Germline V lookup: CDR1 MDHEN, CDR2 SYDVKM. V gave up 5 bases and J gave up 0 bases, with 13 bases separating them. The CDR3 sequence is CASSAFYNLNTEAFF. The DNA of the CDR3 is TGTGCCAGCAGTGCCTTCTACAATCTGAACACTGAAGCTTTCTTT.

V and J are TRBV7-2 and TRBJ2-3, with 10 bases matching TRBD2. Looked up from germline, CDR1 is SGHTA and CDR2 is FQGNSA. The CDR3 extends over 17 amino acids. J lost 4 bases, V lost 4 bases, and 11 bases had no gene match. The CDR3 DNA reads TGTGCCAGCAGCTGGAGAGCCGTTCTAGCGGGAGCAGATACGCAGTATTTT. The encoded protein is CASSWRAVLAGADTQYF. Based on the CDR3 plus reference TRBV7-2 and TRBJ2-3, the full variable domain is GAGVSQSPSNKVTEKGKDVELRCDPISGHTALYWYRQSLGQGLEFLIYFQGNSAPDKSGLPSDRFSAERTGGSVSTLTIQRTQQEDSAVYLCASSWRAVLAGADTQYFGPGTRLTVL.

The chain recombines TRBV7-9 with TRBJ2-1; TRBD2 matches at 8 bases. Germline trimming cut 4 bases from V and 6 bases from J; bases unmatched to any gene: 8. Looked up from germline, CDR1 is SEHNR and CDR2 is FQNEAQ (reference sequence). The CDR3 covers 15 residues. The CDR3 protein is CASSYGLARGNEQFF. CDR3 bases: TGTGCCAGCAGCTATGGACTAGCACGAGGCAATGAGCAGTTCTTC.

V gene TRBV28 combines with J gene TRBJ1-2; 7 bases are shared with TRBD1. CDR1 is MDHEN and CDR2 is SYDVKM in the germline V gene. The V gene end was trimmed by 3 bases and the J gene end by 5 bases; junction bases not matched to a gene: 18. The CDR3 has 18 amino acids. In DNA, the CDR3 is TGTGCCAGCAGTTTGCACCCGGCAGGGGGTGGTCTTTGGTATGGCTACACCTTC. This gives the protein CASSLHPAGGGLWYGYTF.

This chain links TRBV28 with TRBJ1-5; D gene ambiguous. Trimming removed 6 bases from V and 3 bases from J, with 6 bases in between. This CDR3 region has 12 residues. Per the germline V gene, CDR1 is MDHEN and CDR2 is SYDVKM. The CDR3 loop is CASRRANQPQHF. Written as DNA, the CDR3 is TGTGCCAGCAGGAGGGCCAATCAGCCCCAGCATTTT.

CDR3 in DNA: TGTGCCAGTAGTATACGGTCAACACTCTCCTACAATGAGCAGTTCTTC. It codes for CASSIRSTLSYNEQFF. The genes are TRBV19 and TRBJ2-1, with D unresolved. Looked up from germline, CDR1 is LNHDA and CDR2 is SQIVND (reference sequence). Deletions cut 2 bases from V and 0 bases from J, with 11 bases between. This CDR3 is built from 16 residues. Using reference TRBV19 and TRBJ2-1 for the parts outside the CDR3, the full variable domain is DGGITQSPKYLFRKEGQNVTLSCEQNLNHDAMYWYRQDPGQGLRLIYYSQIVNDFQKGDIAEGYSVSREKKESFPLTVTSAQKNPTAFYLCASSIRSTLSYNEQFFGPGTRLTVL.

V gene TRBV4-1 combines with J gene TRBJ1-2; D gene uncertain. V lost 3 bases, J lost 4 bases, and 12 bases lay in between. The CDR3 totals 14 residues. Germline CDR1 is MGHRA and CDR2 is YSYEKL. Written as DNA, the CDR3 is TGCGCCAGCAGCCACGGGCAGCGGACCTATGGCTACACCTTC. Translation: CASSHGQRTYGYTF.

V usage is TRBV12-3 or TRBV12-4 and J usage is TRBJ2-7; D gene uncertain. Trimming stripped 3 bases from V and 5 bases from J, with 8 bases between. The CDR3 covers 12 residues. CDR3: CASSFLPNEQYF. The CDR3 DNA follows: TGTGCCAGCAGTTTCCTGCCCAACGAGCAGTACTTC.

The chain employs TRBV3-1 (or the pseudogene TRBV3-2) and TRBJ1-1; the D is unclear. Trimming removed 4 bases at V and 8 bases at J, with 17 bases between. Germline CDR1 reads LGHDT; CDR2 reads YNNKEL (reference sequence). This CDR3 comprises 14 residues. This CDR3 reads CASSRLPASSEAFF. The CDR3, as DNA: TGTGCCAGCAGCCGACTGCCCGCCTCATCGGAAGCTTTCTTT.

This chain connects TRBV5-6 to TRBJ2-7, with unresolved D. The V end was cut by 2 bases, the J end by 0 bases, with 9 bases between. CDR1 SGHDT and CDR2 YYEEEE come from the germline V gene. There are 14 residues in the CDR3. CDR3 sequence: CASSLLESSYEQYF. DNA for the CDR3: TGTGCCAGCAGCTTACTGGAGAGCTCCTACGAGCAGTACTTC.